This T cell receptor beta chain was sequenced for a study of identifying expanded T cells in peripheral blood. Findings and caveats of the study: Across healthy donors, higher total template counts meant significantly greater approximately 2-week count variance. Over approximately two and four weeks, about 15 and 18 clones changed, versus around 1.1 between replicates.

No infections or other immune events were documented during collection. Looked up from germline, CDR1 is SGHAT and CDR2 is FQNNGV. Deletions cut 5 bases from V and 4 bases from J, with 11 bases between. This CDR3 is 13 amino acids long. On this clone itself: Its antigen remains unidentified.

This table comes from immunoSEQ multiplex PCR, and its TCRdb copy is limited to in-frame clones, with some not included. The table has around 94,000 clones, approximately 88% seen once; the top ten hold 14%. Sequenced material: blood. The receptor was isolated from a person between 18 and 75 years old in good health. V usage is TRBV11-2 and J usage is TRBJ1-1; D may be TRBD1 (6 bases). CDR3 bases: TGTGCCAGCAGCCTCAGGGGAGGCACTGAAGCTTTCTTT. The encoded protein is CASSLRGGTEAFF.